This T cell receptor (beta chain) was identified in a study of T cells expressing NK-cell markers. Whole-study context: There were seven HCMV-seropositive donors and one seronegative donor among the eight sequenced.

Germline V gene sequence: CDR1 MDHEN, CDR2 SYDVKM. The CDR3 spans 16 residues. A remark on this clonotype: Its antigen is not known.

Study outcomes and limitations: One observes that, in a few donors, these clonotypes were also the leading ones within the CD3+CD56-NKG2C+ fraction. It was still unclear whether expanded NKG2C+ T cell clones were HCMV specific.

For TCR beta, cDNA was produced by 5'RACE template switching with UMIs. From its re-call of the 5' RACE reads, TCRdb lists each CDR3 protein once, without DNA. The table lists 500,000 to 600,000 distinct CDR3 sequences. Sequenced: blood T cells: a sorted CD56 or NKG2C T cell subset, CD4+ or CD8+ T cells, or bulk PBMC T cells (not recorded which). V is TRBV28 and J is TRBJ2-5; TCRdb proposes TRBD1, but this gene call is untestable without DNA. The receptor's source is a man aged 18 to 35 in good health. The CDR3 here is CASSFFRDRPQETQYF.